The rows below give T cell receptor beta chains drawn from one sample of a study of monozygotic twins with inflammatory bowel disease. With the 5' RACE reads reprocessed, TCRdb shows one record per CDR3 protein and no DNA. Its listing shows 150,000 to 200,000 distinct CDR3 sequences. The sequencing sample was made of blood. All receptors derive from a human donor with ulcerative colitis or Crohn's disease, or a healthy co-twin of an affected twin (not recorded which). CDR3s include the opening cysteine and the closing phenylalanine or tryptophan.

V gene: TRBV10-2
J gene: TRBJ1-6
CDR3 protein: CASSEGGVKNSPLHF

V gene: TRBV10-3
J gene: TRBJ2-3
CDR3 protein: CAISGTRDTQYF

V gene: TRBV20-1
J gene: TRBJ2-7
CDR3 protein: CSARGGPQLADEQYF

V gene: TRBV7-2
J gene: TRBJ2-2
CDR3 protein: CASSLVLAGGRGNTGELFF

V gene: TRBV29-1
J gene: TRBJ2-3
CDR3 protein: CSVEERLAGDTQYF

V gene: TRBV14
J gene: TRBJ2-7
CDR3 protein: CASSSRPRDYRSYEQYF

V gene: TRBV15
J gene: TRBJ2-7
CDR3 protein: CATSISRAQGTDEQYF

V gene: TRBV4-1
J gene: TRBJ2-2
CDR3 protein: CASSQEHIRLAGDTGELFF

V gene: TRBV18
J gene: TRBJ2-3
CDR3 protein: CASSPLGPSPDTQYF

V gene: TRBV20-1
J gene: TRBJ1-1
CDR3 protein: CSAIGNTEAFF

V gene: TRBV19
J gene: TRBJ1-2
CDR3 protein: CASTSTQNYGYAF

V gene: TRBV20-1
J gene: TRBJ2-2
CDR3 protein: CSASGDGTGELFF

V gene: TRBV28
J gene: TRBJ2-7
CDR3 protein: CASSLIGVYEQYF

V gene: TRBV7-9
J gene: TRBJ2-1
CDR3 protein: CASTFVRGSVNEQFF

V gene: TRBV25-1
J gene: TRBJ1-4
CDR3 protein: CASRGQGHLNEKLFF

V gene: TRBV18
J gene: TRBJ2-2
CDR3 protein: CASSPDRNTGELFF

V gene: TRBV30
J gene: TRBJ1-2
CDR3 protein: CAWSGQGVDGYTF

V gene: TRBV15
J gene: TRBJ1-2
CDR3 protein: CATSRDPEVGYTF

V gene: TRBV2
J gene: TRBJ2-5
CDR3 protein: CASSRALTGAQETQYF

V gene: TRBV5-6
J gene: TRBJ2-7
CDR3 protein: CASSLGDGYEQYF

V gene: TRBV7-9
J gene: TRBJ2-1
CDR3 protein: CASSLRASGSLEQFF

V gene: TRBV29-1
J gene: TRBJ1-1
CDR3 protein: CSVDSGAPIPHTEAFF

V gene: TRBV7-6
J gene: TRBJ2-1
CDR3 protein: CASSPSGRSYNEQFF

V gene: TRBV29-1
J gene: TRBJ1-2
CDR3 protein: CSVRGNGYGYTF

V gene: TRBV20-1
J gene: TRBJ2-1
CDR3 protein: CSANLAPSSYNEQFF

V gene: TRBV4-2
J gene: TRBJ1-2
CDR3 protein: CASSPGHPNHYGYTF